Listed below are T cell receptor beta chains from one sample, sequenced in a study of a mutant IDH1 vaccine in newly diagnosed glioma. Their target antigens are unknown. Clones were sequenced by immunoSEQ multiplex PCR, and TCRdb holds only the in-frame ones, with some missing. The sample contains roughly 120,000 clones, about four fifths of which appear only once. Sequences were derived from PBMCs, sampled from a glioma patient whose treatment included an IDH1 peptide vaccine. These receptors all come from a man aged 35 to 55 with glioma. Both conserved end residues are part of each CDR3. A D gene is named only where the DNA matches it firmly. Clone size appears in some rows only: once, few, many, or a class for an expanded clone.

. | . | TRBJ2-2 | TRBV29-1 | CSVARGATNTGELFF | TGCAGCGTGGCCCGGGGGGCCACGAACACCGGGGAGCTGTTTTTT
. | . | TRBJ1-2 | TRBV19 | CASSRGPGPNYGYTF | TGTGCCAGTAGTCGGGGACCCGGACCCAACTATGGCTACACCTTC
. | . | TRBJ1-4 | TRBV30 | CAGGPPREKLFF | TGTGCCGGGGGCCCTCCAAGGGAAAAACTGTTTTTT
once | . | TRBJ2-3 | TRBV19 | CASRTGASTDTQYF | TGTGCCAGTAGAACGGGGGCAAGCACAGATACGCAGTATTTT
. | . | TRBJ1-5 | TRBV10-2 | CASTSDSFRNQPQHF | TGCGCCAGCACCTCGGACAGCTTCCGCAATCAGCCCCAGCATTTT
. | . | TRBJ2-3 | TRBV5-1 | CASSLAGVTSTDTQYF | TGCGCCAGCAGCTTGGCCGGGGTAACAAGCACAGATACGCAGTATTTT
. | . | TRBJ1-2 | TRBV15 | CATSSRAYGYTF | TGTGCCACCAGTTCCAGGGCGTATGGCTACACCTTC
. | . | TRBJ1-3 | TRBV5-1 | CASSLSSQGSGNTIYF | TGCGCCAGCAGCTTGTCGAGTCAGGGCTCTGGAAACACCATATATTTT
. | . | TRBJ1-2 | TRBV5-4 | CASSSLDEYGYTF | TGTGCCAGCAGCTCCCTAGACGAGTATGGCTACACCTTC
. | . | TRBJ2-7 | TRBV7-2 | CASSRAGYEQYF | TGTGCCAGCAGCCGCGCAGGCTACGAGCAGTACTTC
. | TRBD1 | TRBJ1-2 | TRBV5-4 | CASTRDRSYYGYTF | TGTGCCAGCACCCGGGACAGATCCTACTATGGCTACACCTTC
. | . | TRBJ2-1 | TRBV11-3 | CASSRSGSSYNEQFF | TGTGCCAGCAGCCGTAGCGGTTCCTCCTACAATGAGCAGTTCTTC
once | . | TRBJ2-1 | TRBV4-3 | CASSQESLSDEQFF | TGCGCCAGCAGCCAAGAATCACTATCCGATGAGCAGTTCTTC
. | . | TRBJ2-1 | TRBV9 | CASSVGGGEQFF | TGTGCCAGCAGCGTAGGGGGCGGGGAGCAGTTCTTC
. | TRBD1 | TRBJ2-2 | TRBV27 | CASSFYADRGDGELFF | TGTGCCAGCAGTTTCTACGCGGACAGGGGCGACGGGGAGCTGTTTTTT
. | . | TRBJ1-6 | TRBV4-3 | CASSQNHREAGSPLHF | TGCGCCAGCAGTCAAAATCACAGGGAAGCTGGTTCACCCCTCCACTTT
. | . | TRBJ2-2 | TRBV7-2 | CASSLLGGGHPNTGELFF | TGTGCCAGCAGCTTACTTGGAGGGGGACACCCGAACACCGGGGAGCTGTTTTTT